The T cell receptor (beta chain) described here comes from a study of cytomegalovirus exposure and HLA in healthy donors. Primers included in the PCR were 60 Vbeta and 13 Jbeta primers. Sequencing was performed with immunoSEQ multiplex PCR; in TCRdb, only in-frame clones are kept and a portion is missing. The sample consists of about 100,000 clones, 65% to 85% of them appearing once. Germline CDR1 reads SGHRS; CDR2 reads YFSETQ. Between the trimmed V and J ends, which lost 0 bases and 6 bases, there was a span of 4 bases. This CDR3 region has 12 residues. A word on this clone: Other DNA sequences in this sample translate to the same CDR3.

The source is a man aged 25-45 years in good health and CMV-seronegative. Source material: PBMCs. V is TRBV5-1 and J is TRBJ2-1; no firm D call. The CDR3 region has the DNA TGCGCCAGCAGCTTGGTGCGCAATGAGCAGTTCTTC. The encoded protein is CASSLVRNEQFF.